The next 31 T cell receptor beta chains were all read from a single sample in a study of response to subunit inactivated influenza vaccine. TCRdb analysed the RT-PCR reads with MiXCR anew, one entry per CDR3 protein. Among 700,000 to 800,000 distinct CDR3 sequences listed, approximately 17% were seen once. Sequencing used PBMCs from blood, obtained around 5 days after vaccination. These receptor sequences come from a man in his fifties who received an inactivated influenza vaccine.

This chain links TRBV5-1 with TRBJ2-2; D might be TRBD1 (5 bases). The CDR3 extends over 16 amino acids. Per germline, CDR1 SGHRS and CDR2 YFSETQ. V lost 2 bases and J 0 bases, leaving 11 bases between the germline ends. CDR3 loop: CASSLRTQTNTGELFF. The CDR3 DNA sequence: TGCGCCAGCAGCTTAAGGACACAAACGAACACCGGGGAGCTGTTTTTT.

This clonotype has just a few counts. V and J are TRBV5-1 and TRBJ2-7; the D call may be TRBD1 or TRBD2 (5 bases each). Trimming removed 0 bases at V and 7 bases at J, with 17 bases between. Germline CDR1 and CDR2: SGHRS and YFSETQ. The CDR3 is made up of 15 amino acids. In DNA, the CDR3 is TGCGCCAGCAGCTTGGTAGCAGGGAGTTCCGGGGAGCAGTACTTC. Its translation: CASSLVAGSSGEQYF.

This clonotype showed up just a few times. The chain employs TRBV3-1 and TRBJ2-1; D remains ambiguous. The V end lost 2 bases, the J end lost 4 bases, and 9 bases lay between the germline ends. This CDR3 comprises 14 residues. CDR1 LGHDT and CDR2 YNNKEL come from the germline V gene (reference sequence). The CDR3 loop is CASSQSEQYNEQFF. CDR3 sequence (DNA): TGTGCCAGCAGCCAAAGTGAGCAGTACAATGAGCAGTTCTTC.

The rearrangement links TRBV29-1 to TRBJ1-2, with no clear D. This CDR3 is 12 amino acids long. Germline V gives CDR1 SQVTM, CDR2 ANQGSEA. With 0 bases removed from V and 7 bases from J, the gap between germline ends came to 9 bases. CDR3 sequence: CSVEDPVSGYTF. CDR3 sequence (DNA): TGCAGCGTTGAAGACCCAGTTAGTGGCTACACCTTC.

The V and J genes are TRBV6-1 and TRBJ2-2; 8 nucleotides line up with TRBD1. CDR3 length: 15 amino acids. The germline V gene encodes CDR1 MNHNS and CDR2 SASEGT. Unmatched junction bases numbered 5, after V lost 6 bases and J lost 2 bases. The CDR3 region is CASSHDRGNTGELFF. CDR3 DNA sequence: TGTGCCAGCAGCCATGACAGGGGAAACACCGGGGAGCTGTTTTTT.

This clonotype was observed a handful of times. V usage is TRBV6-5 and J usage is TRBJ2-1; unclear D gene. The V gene lost 4 bases and the J gene lost 15 bases, with 16 bases spanning the gap. The CDR3 extends over 12 amino acids. CDR1 MNHEY and CDR2 SVGAGI come from the germline V gene. The CDR3 DNA is TGTGCCAGCAGTTCAGGTGACAAGCCTCGGTTCTTC. Its translation: CASSSGDKPRFF.

J is TRBJ2-7 and V is TRBV3-1; 7 bases match TRBD1. Germline values: CDR1 LGHDT, CDR2 YNNKEL (reference sequence). The trim removed 1 base at V and 1 base at J, leaving 4 bases unmatched. This CDR3 contains 15 residues. The CDR3 coding sequence is TGTGCCAGCAGCCAAGCTAGGGGGCGATCCTACGAGCAGTACTTC. It yields the protein CASSQARGRSYEQYF.

This clonotype has more than one count but fewer than ten. This chain links TRBV6-1 with TRBJ2-1, with D hard to call. Trimming cost V 7 bases and J 0 bases, with 10 bases left between them. Per the germline V gene, CDR1 is MNHNS and CDR2 is SASEGT. This CDR3 comprises 14 residues. The CDR3 loop is CASIGWSSYNEQFF. Here the CDR3 DNA reads TGTGCCAGCATTGGGTGGAGCTCCTACAATGAGCAGTTCTTC.

This clonotype appeared a few times. The J gene is TRBJ2-6, the V gene TRBV12-3 or TRBV12-4, with 8 bases identical to TRBD1. CDR3 length: 19 residues. Unmatched junction bases numbered 11, after V lost 2 bases and J lost 2 bases. The CDR3 protein is CASSLRRRGLSTGANVLTF. The CDR3 DNA is TGTGCCAGCAGTTTACGCCGCAGGGGGCTATCTACTGGGGCCAACGTCCTGACTTTC.

This chain uses TRBV7-9 with TRBJ2-5; TRBD1 might be the D (5 bases). The CDR3 extends over 13 amino acids. V lost 4 bases, J lost 4 bases, and 10 bases lay in between. Germline V lookup: CDR1 SEHNR, CDR2 FQNEAQ (reference sequence). DNA for the CDR3: TGTGCCAGCAGCTCAGGGATCGGAGAGACCCAGTACTTC. Protein sequence: CASSSGIGETQYF.

This clonotype was picked up a small number of times. The rearrangement links TRBV7-2 to TRBJ1-6; 9 bases are shared with TRBD1. The CDR3 loop spans 16 amino acids. V trimming: 1 base; J trimming: 10 bases; junction bases outside the gene matches: 8. Germline lookup yields CDR1 SGHTA and CDR2 FQGNSA. This CDR3 is CASSLDNGQGRSPLHF. In nucleotides, the CDR3 is TGTGCCAGCAGCTTAGACAACGGACAGGGGAGATCACCCCTCCACTTT.

On this clonotype: The junction departs from the called germline gene at one end, perhaps through a read error. This chain connects TRBV18 to TRBJ1-4; TRBD1 might be the D (6 bases). CDR3 length equals 15 residues. The germline V gene has CDR1 KGHSH and CDR2 LQKENI. CDR3 coding DNA: TGTGCCAGCTCACCCGACAGGTCCACTAATGAGAAACTGTTTTTT. Protein sequence: CASSPDRSTNEKLFF. Full variable domain (rest looked up from reference TRBV18 and TRBJ1-4): NAGVMQNPRHLVRRRGQEARLRCSPMKGHSHVYWYRQLPEEGLKFMVYLQKENIIDESGMPKERFSAEFPKEGPSILRIQQVVRGDSAAYFCASSPDRSTNEKLFFGSGTQLSVL.

This clonotype showed up just a few times. J is TRBJ1-2 and V is TRBV12-3 or TRBV12-4, with 7 bases matching TRBD1. The J segment lost 2 bases and the V segment lost 10 bases, leaving 13 bases of the junction unmatched. The CDR3 covers 15 residues. The CDR3 DNA reads as TGTGCCATTGAGAGGGACCCGGGACAGAACTATGGCTACACCTTC. Its protein is CAIERDPGQNYGYTF.

This clonotype was seen repeatedly, ten times or more. The chain combines TRBV12-3 or TRBV12-4 with TRBJ2-1; D is unclear. This CDR3 contains 11 residues. Deletions cut 5 bases from V and 10 bases from J, with 9 bases between. CDR3 region: CASSPRVEQFF. The CDR3 DNA follows: TGTGCCAGCAGTCCCCGGGTCGAGCAGTTCTTC.

This clonotype was counted only a few times. V usage is TRBV5-1 and J usage is TRBJ2-7; D may be TRBD1 or TRBD2 (6 bases each). This CDR3 is 15 amino acids long. The germline V gene encodes CDR1 SGHRS and CDR2 YFSETQ. The V end was cut by 0 bases, the J end by 4 bases, with 14 bases between. The CDR3 region has the DNA TGCGCCAGCAGCTTGGCCTGGGGGGCAGGGTACGAGCAGTACTTC. Translation gives CASSLAWGAGYEQYF.

The chain combines TRBV6-2 or TRBV6-3 with TRBJ2-2; the match to TRBD2 covers 7 bases. V gave up 4 bases and J gave up 0 bases; unmatched junction bases: 5. Germline assignment: CDR1 MNHEY and CDR2 SVGEGT. There are 16 residues in the CDR3. The CDR3 protein is CASSLAGRANTGELFF. The CDR3 nucleotides are TGTGCCAGCAGTTTAGCGGGCCGGGCGAACACCGGGGAGCTGTTTTTT.

This clonotype was seen repeatedly, ten times or more. The gene calls are TRBV11-2 and TRBJ2-7, with D unresolved. Trimming took off 1 base at V and 3 bases at J, with 10 bases between the two ends. The CDR3 loop spans 14 amino acids. Per the germline V gene, CDR1 is SGHAT and CDR2 is FQNNGV. The CDR3 here is CASSLGVELYEQYF. The CDR3 nucleotides read TGTGCCAGCAGCTTAGGGGTGGAACTCTACGAGCAGTACTTC. Based on the CDR3 plus reference TRBV11-2 and TRBJ2-7, the full variable domain is EAGVAQSPRYKIIEKRQSVAFWCNPISGHATLYWYQQILGQGPKLLIQFQNNGVVDDSQLPKDRFSAERLKGVDSTLKIQPAKLEDSAVYLCASSLGVELYEQYFGPGTRLTVT.

The J gene is TRBJ1-4, the V gene TRBV6-1; no firm D call. The CDR3 has 14 amino acids. V was cut by 6 bases and J by 1 base, with 9 bases left in between. Germline lookup yields CDR1 MNHNS and CDR2 SASEGT. The CDR3 DNA reads as TGTGCCAGCAGGTTCGGAGGAACTAATGAAAAACTGTTTTTT. This codes for CASRFGGTNEKLFF.

The CDR3 protein is CASSGAGFYEQYF. CDR3 sequence (DNA): TGTGCCAGCAGCGGCGCGGGGTTTTACGAGCAGTACTTC. The chain has TRBV5-6 and TRBJ2-7; maybe TRBD2 (6 bases). Trimming shortened V by 4 bases and J by 4 bases, and 12 bases separated the two germline ends. This CDR3 region has 13 residues. Germline V lookup: CDR1 SGHDT, CDR2 YYEEEE. Using reference TRBV5-6 and TRBJ2-7 for the parts outside the CDR3, the full variable domain is DAGVTQSPTHLIKTRGQQVTLRCSPKSGHDTVSWYQQALGQGPQFIFQYYEEEERQRGNFPDRFSGHQFPNYSSELNVNALLLGDSALYLCASSGAGFYEQYFGPGTRLTVT.

This clonotype has only a few counts. V gene TRBV24-1 combines with J gene TRBJ2-3, with 9 bases that match TRBD2. The CDR3 sequence is 16 residues long. V shed 1 base, J shed 2 bases, and the junction held 3 bases outside the gene matches. CDR1 KGHDR and CDR2 SFDVKD come from the germline V gene. DNA for the CDR3: TGTGCCACCAGTGATTTCATAGCGGGAGACACAGATACGCAGTATTTT. Its protein is CATSDFIAGDTDTQYF.

This clonotype has a single count. This chain connects TRBV24-1 to TRBJ1-5; D gene uncertain. V shed 3 bases and J shed 5 bases, with 7 bases lying between them. Germline CDR1 is KGHDR and CDR2 is SFDVKD. This CDR3 is 13 amino acids long. The CDR3 DNA follows: TGTGCCACCAGTGATAGCAGCTATCAGCCCCAGCATTTT. This codes for CATSDSSYQPQHF.

This clonotype turned up a few times. V and J are TRBV30 and TRBJ1-5; D not resolved. Germline V CDR1 and CDR2: GTSNPN, SVGIG (reference sequence). The CDR3 has 13 residues. Trimming took 1 base from V and 0 from J, leaving 4 bases between them. CDR3 sequence reads: CAWSGNSNQPQHF. The DNA for the CDR3 is TGTGCCTGGAGTGGGAATAGCAATCAGCCCCAGCATTTT.

This chain uses TRBV6-1 with TRBJ2-2, with D perhaps matching TRBD2 (6 bases). This CDR3 region has 16 residues. The V gene's germline CDR1 is MNHNS and CDR2 SASEGT. Between the trimmed V and J ends, which lost 6 bases and 5 bases, there was a span of 19 bases. The CDR3 spells CASRRDSRAWTGELFF. The CDR3 region has the DNA TGTGCCAGCAGAAGGGACTCCCGGGCGTGGACCGGGGAGCTGTTTTTT.

In the case of this clonotype: An end of the junction differs from the germline gene, which may be a read error. The genes are TRBV9 and TRBJ2-2; D tentatively fits TRBD1 or TRBD2 (5 bases each). Germline V lookup: CDR1 SGDLS, CDR2 YYNGEE. This CDR3 is built from 14 residues. Here the CDR3 DNA reads TGTGCCATCAGCCAGTGGGACCGCTCCGGGGAGCTGTTTTTT. This gives the protein CAISQWDRSGELFF.

In its sample, this clonotype was seen a few times. The chain joins TRBV7-2 to TRBJ1-6, with a tentative D call TRBD1 (5 bases). Germline V gives CDR1 SGHTA, CDR2 FQGNSA. The CDR3 spans 17 residues. V was trimmed by 7 bases and J by 0 bases, leaving 16 bases between them. The CDR3 is CASTSRWGSSYNSPLHF. CDR3 coding DNA: TGTGCCAGCACCTCCCGGTGGGGGAGCTCCTATAATTCACCCCTCCACTTT.

This chain uses TRBV7-3 with TRBJ2-1, with 7 bases identical to TRBD2. Germline CDR1 reads SGHTA; CDR2 reads FQGTGA. V shed 2 bases and J 5 bases; nucleotides not matched to a gene: 6. The CDR3 is 15 residues long. CDR3 region: CASSLSSSGNNEQFF. CDR3 nucleotides: TGTGCCAGCAGCTTATCGTCTAGCGGCAACAATGAGCAGTTCTTC.

Only a few counts were recorded for this clonotype. V usage is TRBV20-1 and J usage is TRBJ2-5; 7 nucleotides match TRBD1. From germline, CDR1 is DFQATT and CDR2 SNEGSKA (reference sequence). This CDR3 region has 12 residues. V lost 3 bases, J lost 5 bases, and 3 bases stayed unmatched. CDR3 in amino acids: CSARTQGETQYF. The CDR3 DNA reads as TGCAGTGCTAGGACACAGGGGGAGACCCAGTACTTC.

This clonotype is a singleton in its sample. The chain couples TRBV27 to TRBJ2-1; D tentatively fits TRBD1 or TRBD2 (5 bases each). The CDR3 has 14 residues. Per germline, CDR1 MNHEY and CDR2 SMNVEV (reference sequence). V lost 2 bases, J lost 8 bases, and 13 bases lay in between. The CDR3 sequence: CASSLLEGSDEQFF. The CDR3 DNA follows: TGTGCCAGCAGTTTACTTGAGGGGTCGGATGAGCAGTTCTTC.

This clonotype was seen only a few times. The chain links TRBV28 to TRBJ2-7, with D perhaps matching TRBD1 (6 bases). Trimming shortened V by 3 bases and J by 2 bases, and 20 bases separated the two germline ends. This CDR3 is 17 amino acids long. Per the germline V gene, CDR1 is MDHEN and CDR2 is SYDVKM. CDR3 protein: CASSLLTGANPTYEQYF. CDR3 coding DNA: TGTGCCAGCAGTTTGCTGACAGGCGCCAACCCGACCTACGAGCAGTACTTC.

This clonotype was counted a few times. This chain connects TRBV28 to TRBJ2-2; possibly TRBD1 for D (6 bases). Germline-derived CDR1 and CDR2 are MDHEN and SYDVKM. CDR3 length: 13 residues. V was cut by 4 bases and J by 6 bases, with 9 bases left in between. CDR3 DNA sequence: TGTGCCAGCAGTTGGGGGCGGGCCGGGGAGCTGTTTTTT. It codes for CASSWGRAGELFF.

This clonotype was counted between two and nine times. CDR3: CAISGADAGANVLTF. The CDR3 nucleotides read TGTGCCATCAGTGGCGCGGACGCTGGGGCCAACGTCCTGACTTTC. The rearrangement uses TRBV10-3 and TRBJ2-6; D is unresolved. Germline V gene sequence: CDR1 ENHRY, CDR2 SYGVKD. The CDR3 has 15 amino acids. The V gene lost 4 bases and the J gene lost 2 bases, with 9 bases spanning the gap.